The clone carrying this T cell receptor beta chain was picked up many times. This sample stems from a study of blood T cells in healthy people across ages. A J-beta primer mix and a sample-barcoded 5' primer were used in a second PCR of roughly 6 to 12 cycles. TCRdb recomputed calls from the 5' RACE reads with MiXCR, one row per CDR3 protein. The sample shows 1.5 million to 2 million distinct CDR3 sequences, 34% of them seen only once. The CDR3 loop spans 18 amino acids. Trimming took 5 bases from V and 1 from J; bases not matched to a gene: 15. Germline V gene data show CDR1 as SGHVS and CDR2 as FQNEAQ.

This TCR was recovered from a woman in her twenties or thirties in good health. The genes are TRBV7-8 and TRBJ2-5; 8 bases agree with TRBD1. Source material: blood. As DNA, the CDR3 is TGTGCCAGCAGCCTTCGGACAGGGTACTCCCTCGGCCAAGAGACCCAGTACTTC. Its protein product is CASSLRTGYSLGQETQYF.